The 11 T cell receptor beta chains below come from one sample, sequenced in a study of blood T cell repertoires in COVID-19. Sequenced by immunoSEQ multiplex PCR; TCRdb stores in-frame clones only, minus some. Of approximately 150,000 clones listed, 88% were seen once; the top ten hold 25% to 30%. Sequences were obtained from peripheral blood. Receptor source: a human donor in a cohort sampled during active COVID-19.

The V call is TRBV27, the J call TRBJ2-5; 9 bases agree with TRBD2. The CDR3 consists of 15 residues. The ends lost 6 bases at V and 5 bases at J; junction bases unmatched: 10. Germline CDR1 and CDR2: MNHEY and SMNVEV (reference sequence). The CDR3 loop is CASRIAGGPGETQYF. DNA for the CDR3: TGTGCCAGCAGGATTGCGGGGGGGCCGGGGGAGACCCAGTACTTC.

The chain carries TRBV12-3 or TRBV12-4 and TRBJ1-1; no reliable D call. Trimming left V 5 bases short and J 7 bases short, with 14 bases between. The CDR3 contains 13 residues. The DNA for the CDR3 is TGTGCCAGCAGTCGGACGGCGGGGAATGAAGCTTTCTTT. Amino acid sequence: CASSRTAGNEAFF.

This clone is a singleton in its sample. The CDR3 nucleotides read TGTGCCAGCAGCAAAGAGGGGGGGGCACCTGCTTTAGAGGATACGCAGTATTTT. Its protein is CASSKEGGAPALEDTQYF. J is TRBJ2-3 and V is TRBV21-1; the table gives TRBD2 as D, unverified against the DNA. TRBV21-1 is a pseudogene locus. There are 18 residues in the CDR3.

The rearrangement links TRBV2 to TRBJ2-3, with D tentatively TRBD2 (5 bases). Germline V gene sequence: CDR1 SNHLY, CDR2 FYNNEI. The V gene lost 2 bases and the J gene lost 2 bases, with 11 bases spanning the gap. This CDR3 contains 15 residues. The CDR3 DNA reads TGTGCCAGCAGTGAAAGAGCGGTTCCCACAGATACGCAGTATTTT. Protein: CASSERAVPTDTQYF.

V usage is TRBV19 and J usage is TRBJ1-5; D might be TRBD1 (6 bases). Trimming pared 7 bases from V and 2 bases from J, leaving 6 bases between. Germline V gene lookup returns CDR1 LNHDA and CDR2 SQIVND (reference sequence). The CDR3 length is 12 residues. The CDR3 DNA reads TGTGCCAGTAACAGGGGCAATCAGCCCCAGCATTTT. Amino acids: CASNRGNQPQHF.

The chain recombines TRBV29-1 with TRBJ2-2; no clear D gene. Germline assignment: CDR1 SQVTM and CDR2 ANQGSEA. The CDR3 runs 13 residues. The chain's CDR3 is CAYGARNTGELFF. The CDR3, as DNA: TGCGCATATGGTGCGAGGAACACCGGGGAGCTGTTTTTT.

As regards this clone: The sample holds other DNA sequences that translate to the same CDR3. This chain links TRBV7-2 with TRBJ1-5; D perhaps matches TRBD1 (5 bases). The germline gives CDR1 SGHTA, CDR2 FQGNSA. The CDR3 is 14 residues long. V was cut by 1 base and J by 7 bases, with 11 bases left in between. The CDR3 is CASSLGQGHQPQHF. The DNA for the CDR3 is TGTGCCAGCAGCTTAGGTCAGGGCCACCAGCCCCAGCATTTT.

The chain couples TRBV5-1 to TRBJ2-3, with TRBD1 as a possible D gene (5 bases). The CDR3 length is 16 residues. CDR1 and CDR2 (germline): SGHRS, YFSETQ. Trimming pared 0 bases from V and 2 bases from J, leaving 13 bases between. The CDR3 spells CASSLGQGAPTDTQYF. The CDR3, as DNA: TGCGCCAGCAGCTTGGGGCAGGGTGCCCCCACAGATACGCAGTATTTT.

The chain recombines TRBV11-2 with TRBJ1-6; D might be TRBD1 (6 bases). Between the trimmed V and J ends, which lost 4 bases and 8 bases, there was a span of 12 bases. The CDR3 contains 14 residues. CDR1 SGHAT and CDR2 FQNNGV come from the germline V gene. In nucleotides, the CDR3 is TGTGCCAGCAGCTACAGGGAGGGGGATTCACCCCTCCACTTT. It is translated as CASSYREGDSPLHF.

The rearrangement links TRBV9 to TRBJ1-4; D may be TRBD1 (6 bases). V dropped 0 bases and J dropped 8 bases, with 14 bases sitting between them. The CDR3 contains 15 residues. Germline-derived CDR1 and CDR2 are SGDLS and YYNGEE. The CDR3 protein is CASSVEGRGGEKLFF. CDR3 nucleotides: TGTGCCAGCAGCGTAGAGGGCAGGGGTGGGGAAAAACTGTTTTTT.

The chain links TRBV2 to TRBJ1-1, with no clear D. The CDR3 runs 14 residues. Germline CDR1 and CDR2: SNHLY and FYNNEI. V lost 3 bases and J lost 6, with 14 bases in between. In nucleotides, the CDR3 is TGTGCCAGCAGTGAGATCGGAAATAGCGCTGAAGCTTTCTTT. Protein: CASSEIGNSAEAFF.